A single sample is the source of the 26 T cell receptor beta chains below, sequenced in a study of CD8 T cells in ankylosing spondylitis. MiXCR was run by TCRdb on the 5' RACE reads, yielding one entry per CDR3 protein. This table has roughly 250,000 distinct CDR3 sequences, about 10% appearing once. Input material: blood, either unsorted or a sorted T cell fraction (not recorded which). The receptors originated from a male donor with ankylosing spondylitis or in good health (not recorded which).

The sample holds many counts of this clonotype. The chain has TRBV3-1 and TRBJ1-2; a weak D match, TRBD1 (6 bases). CDR3 size: 14 residues. V was cut by 4 bases and J by 5 bases, with 14 bases left in between. Germline lookup yields CDR1 LGHDT and CDR2 YNNKEL (reference sequence). The CDR3, as DNA: TGTGCCAGCAGCCCTCGAGGAGGGGGATATGGCTACACCTTC. Encoded protein: CASSPRGGGYGYTF.

This clonotype was counted ten times or more. CDR3: CASSQDSALGRELFF. The CDR3 bases are TGCGCCAGCAGCCAAGATAGCGCTTTGGGCCGGGAGCTGTTTTTT. The chain recombines TRBV4-1 with TRBJ2-2; D perhaps matches TRBD2 (5 bases). CDR3 size: 15 residues. Between the trimmed V and J ends, which lost 0 bases and 9 bases, there was a span of 14 bases. Germline V gene sequence: CDR1 MGHRA, CDR2 YSYEKL.

This clonotype was seen repeatedly, ten times or more. The chain carries TRBV4-2 and TRBJ2-3; 10 nucleotides match TRBD2. J gave up 6 bases and V 0 bases, and 6 bases lay outside the gene matches. CDR1 LGHNA and CDR2 YNFKEQ come from the germline V gene. The CDR3 contains 16 residues. The CDR3 nucleotides read TGTGCCAGCAGCCAAGATATGAGCGGGGGGGCGGATACGCAGTATTTT. As protein: CASSQDMSGGADTQYF.

This clonotype occurred many times. CDR3 loop: CASNKGSNTGELFF. The CDR3 nucleotides read TGTGCCAGTAACAAGGGATCGAACACCGGGGAGCTGTTTTTT. The chain links TRBV19 to TRBJ2-2; D gene ambiguous. V lost 7 bases to trimming and J lost 0 bases, with 9 bases between them. Germline V CDR1 and CDR2: LNHDA, SQIVND (reference sequence). CDR3 length equals 14 residues.

This clonotype has more than one count but fewer than ten. Given a much more abundant clone one base away, this may be a read error. The chain recombines TRBV15 with TRBJ2-1; perhaps TRBD2 as D (6 bases). The CDR3 runs 12 residues. V was shortened by 3 bases and J by 12 bases, with 12 bases between the two germline ends. In germline, CDR1 is LNHNV, CDR2 YYDKDF (reference sequence). DNA of the CDR3: TGTGCCACCAGCAGTGATATCGGGAGGCAGTTCTTC. This codes for CATSSDIGRQFF.

J is TRBJ2-3 and V is TRBV5-1; unclear D gene. Germline CDR1 is SGHRS and CDR2 is YFSETQ. Trimming shortened V by 4 bases and J by 0 bases, and 12 bases separated the two germline ends. The CDR3 extends over 15 amino acids. The DNA for the CDR3 is TGCGCCAGCAGCGATGCTCGACTTAGCACAGATACGCAGTATTTT. Its protein is CASSDARLSTDTQYF. Looking up the rest from reference TRBV5-1 and TRBJ2-3 gives the full variable domain: KAGVTQTPRYLIKTRGQQVTLSCSPISGHRSVSWYQQTPGQGLQFLFEYFSETQRNKGNFPGRFSGRQFSNSRSEMNVSTLELGDSALYLCASSDARLSTDTQYFGPGTRLTVL.

This clonotype was seen repeatedly, ten times or more. The chain couples TRBV4-1 to TRBJ1-1, with 9 bases lining up with TRBD1. V lost 1 base, J lost 4 bases, and 7 bases stayed unmatched. Germline values: CDR1 MGHRA, CDR2 YSYEKL. The CDR3 is made up of 16 amino acids. DNA of the CDR3: TGCGCCAGCAGCCAAGTCGGGGGGACAGGGCTCACTGAAGCTTTCTTT. This encodes CASSQVGGTGLTEAFF.

This clonotype was counted at least ten times. This chain joins TRBV6-5 and TRBJ2-7; possible D gene TRBD2, 6 bases. Germline CDR1 and CDR2: MNHEY and SVGAGI. Trimming left V 2 bases short and J 0 bases short, with 8 bases between. CDR3 length: 14 amino acids. The DNA for the CDR3 is TGTGCCAGCAGTTACGGAGGGGTCTCCTACGAGCAGTACTTC. Amino acid sequence: CASSYGGVSYEQYF.

This clonotype occurred many times. The chain joins TRBV12-3 or TRBV12-4 to TRBJ1-6, with D unclear. This CDR3 has 14 residues. Trimming stripped 3 bases from V and 5 bases from J, with 8 bases between. Here the CDR3 DNA reads TGTGCCAGCAGTTTTACGGATAATAATTCACCCCTCCACTTT. Encoded protein: CASSFTDNNSPLHF.

This clonotype has ten or more counts. The chain joins TRBV3-1 to TRBJ2-3; TRBD2 matches at 11 bases. The germline gives CDR1 LGHDT, CDR2 YNNKEL (reference sequence). The trim removed 0 bases at V and 4 bases at J, leaving 3 bases unmatched. The CDR3 covers 16 residues. The DNA of the CDR3 is TGTGCCAGCAGCCAAGATAGACTAGCGGGACCAGATACGCAGTATTTT. Protein sequence: CASSQDRLAGPDTQYF.

Many counts were recorded for this clonotype. The chain has TRBV3-1 and TRBJ1-2; 7 bases align to TRBD1. CDR1 LGHDT and CDR2 YNNKEL come from the germline V gene (reference sequence). CDR3 length: 14 residues. V gave up 2 bases and J gave up 3 bases; unmatched junction bases: 3. CDR3 bases: TGTGCCAGCAGCCAACAACAGGGGTACTATGGCTACACCTTC. Amino acid sequence: CASSQQQGYYGYTF.

In this sample, this clonotype turned up many times. This chain joins TRBV5-1 and TRBJ2-1; the D is unclear. V was trimmed by 0 bases and J by 4 bases, leaving 11 bases between them. The CDR3 spans 15 residues. Looked up from germline, CDR1 is SGHRS and CDR2 is YFSETQ. CDR3 sequence: CASSLDGNRYNEQFF. CDR3 coding DNA: TGCGCCAGCAGCTTGGATGGGAACAGATACAATGAGCAGTTCTTC.

This clonotype was seen ten or more times. J is TRBJ2-5 and V is TRBV10-3; possible D gene TRBD2, 7 bases. The CDR3 length is 15 residues. Trimming stripped 3 bases from V and 7 bases from J, with 18 bases between. Per the germline V gene, CDR1 is ENHRY and CDR2 is SYGVKD. The CDR3 coding sequence is TGTGCCATCAGTGACCCTCGGGGGCCGGGGGGGACCCAGTACTTC. This sequence encodes CAISDPRGPGGTQYF.

In its sample, this clonotype was seen many times. CDR3 loop: CASSRGTSGNTQYF. The CDR3 coding sequence is TGTGCCAGCAGCCGCGGGACCTCTGGGAATACGCAGTATTTT. The chain couples TRBV7-6 to TRBJ2-3, with a tentative D call TRBD2 (6 bases). This CDR3 is 14 amino acids long. Trimming cost V 5 bases and J 7 bases, with 16 bases left between them. CDR1 and CDR2 (germline): SGHVS, FNYEAQ.

This clonotype was observed a handful of times. The chain couples TRBV7-9 to TRBJ1-2; no reliable D call. Germline V gene data show CDR1 as SEHNR and CDR2 as FQNEAQ (reference sequence). CDR3 length: 12 amino acids. Trimming shortened V by 3 bases and J by 4 bases, and 6 bases separated the two germline ends. The CDR3 is CASSFTGYGYTF. In nucleotides, the CDR3 is TGTGCCAGCAGCTTCACGGGCTATGGCTACACCTTC.

This clonotype was recorded only once. Sequence at one end of the junction differs from germline and may be a read error. The chain carries TRBV10-3 and TRBJ1-1, with 7 positions matching TRBD1. The germline CDR1 and CDR2 sequences are ENHRY and SYGVKD. This CDR3 has 15 residues. The CDR3 nucleotides read TGCGCCATCGGGGGGGACAGTGATGTGGGCACTGAAGCTTTCTTT. This codes for CAIGGDSDVGTEAFF.

Ten or more counts support this clonotype. The V and J genes are TRBV20-1 and TRBJ1-1, with 8 positions matching TRBD1. V lost 6 bases and J lost 1; bases outside the gene matches: 1. Germline V gene lookup returns CDR1 DFQATT and CDR2 SNEGSKA (reference sequence). The CDR3 is 12 residues long. Here the CDR3 reads CSADRGNTEAFF. The CDR3 DNA follows: TGCAGTGCCGACAGGGGGAACACTGAAGCTTTCTTT.

This clonotype was seen ten or more times. The chain is built from TRBV5-1 and TRBJ1-1, with D tentatively TRBD1 (5 bases). Germline assignment: CDR1 SGHRS and CDR2 YFSETQ. Trimming stripped 4 bases from V and 2 bases from J, with 24 bases between. This CDR3 region has 18 residues. The CDR3 DNA sequence: TGCGCCAGCAGCCCCCGAAAGGGCCCATCGGGGCGAAACACTGAAGCTTTCTTT. Its protein product is CASSPRKGPSGRNTEAFF.

This clonotype was counted at least ten times. This chain links TRBV29-1 with TRBJ2-1, with D maybe TRBD2 (6 bases). CDR1 is SQVTM and CDR2 is ANQGSEA in the germline V gene. The CDR3 sequence is 13 residues long. Trimming took 5 bases from V and 1 from J, leaving 9 bases between them. CDR3 sequence: CSVKAGSYNEQFF. As DNA, the CDR3 is TGCAGCGTTAAAGCGGGTTCCTACAATGAGCAGTTCTTC.

The table lists this clonotype with a few counts. The chain links TRBV27 to TRBJ2-7; D might be TRBD2 (7 bases). This CDR3 is built from 13 residues. V was pared by 5 bases and J by 7 bases, with 15 bases between. Germline CDR1 MNHEY, CDR2 SMNVEV (reference sequence). CDR3 sequence (DNA): TGTGCCAGCAGTCCGGGGGGCGGTTGGGAGCAGTACTTC. Its translation is CASSPGGGWEQYF.

This clonotype appeared many times. V is TRBV12-3 or TRBV12-4 and J is TRBJ2-5, with TRBD2 identical over 12 bases. With V trimmed by 6 bases and J by 6 bases, 5 bases remained unmatched. The CDR3 covers 14 residues. The CDR3 here is CASSETSGSQTQYF. The CDR3, as DNA: TGTGCCAGCAGCGAGACTAGCGGGAGTCAGACCCAGTACTTC.

This clonotype was counted ten times or more. The chain links TRBV10-1 to TRBJ2-1; 13 positions match TRBD2. Germline-derived CDR1 and CDR2 are WNHNN and SYGVQD (reference sequence). V was clipped by 8 bases and J by 4 bases; unmatched bases: 5. The CDR3 is 15 residues long. This chain's CDR3 is CASGGLAGFYNEQFF. Written as DNA, the CDR3 is TGCGCCAGCGGGGGACTAGCGGGGTTTTACAATGAGCAGTTCTTC.

This clonotype appeared many times. The chain carries TRBV4-1 and TRBJ1-5, with 10 bases fitting TRBD1. This CDR3 is built from 16 residues. V lost 2 bases to trimming and J lost 5 bases; unmatched junction nucleotides: 6. Germline lookup yields CDR1 MGHRA and CDR2 YSYEKL. CDR3 in DNA: TGCGCCAGCAGCCAATCCGACAGGGGGCGCGATCAGCCCCAGCATTTT. Translated: CASSQSDRGRDQPQHF.

This clonotype was seen ten or more times. The CDR3 sequence: CSALAPRGQFF. CDR3 coding DNA: TGCAGTGCCCTAGCTCCAAGGGGGCAGTTCTTC. The gene calls are TRBV20-1 and TRBJ2-1, with D perhaps TRBD1 or TRBD2 (5 bases each). This CDR3 is 11 amino acids long. Between the trimmed V and J ends, which lost 6 bases and 12 bases, there was a span of 15 bases. Germline CDR1 is DFQATT and CDR2 is SNEGSKA (reference sequence).

This clonotype turned up a few times. This chain joins TRBV4-1 and TRBJ2-2, with 10 bases aligning to TRBD2. This CDR3 region has 19 residues. Germline CDR1 MGHRA, CDR2 YSYEKL. V trimming: 4 bases; J trimming: 5 bases; junction bases outside the gene matches: 16. The DNA for the CDR3 is TGCGCCAGCAGCCGCCTTCCCCTGACTAGCGGGCTTGAAACCGGGGAGCTGTTTTTT. It encodes CASSRLPLTSGLETGELFF.

This clonotype was counted ten times or more. The chain employs TRBV5-1 and TRBJ2-5, with D perhaps matching TRBD1 (6 bases). Germline V CDR1 and CDR2: SGHRS, YFSETQ. The CDR3 is 17 residues long. V lost 1 base and J lost 0, with 16 bases in between. The chain's CDR3 is CASSLSPAGANQETQYF. The CDR3 coding sequence is TGCGCCAGCAGCTTGTCGCCCGCAGGGGCGAACCAAGAGACCCAGTACTTC.